This record covers a single T cell receptor beta chain. Its antigen remains unidentified. The CDR3 loop spans 17 amino acids. Germline assignment: CDR1 KGHDR and CDR2 SFDVKD. The trim removed 4 bases at V and 1 base at J, leaving 8 bases unmatched. The data are from a study of T cells after yellow fever vaccination. As for the study in general: It was SMART-Seq v4 Ultra Low Input that prepared the fractions with low cell numbers. Regarding the study as a whole: The booster response re-showed most primary clones: 96% CD4, 88% CD8. Secondary responses were weaker yet peaked faster, day 5 versus 15.

TCRdb redid the calling of the 5' RACE reads with MiXCR, one entry per CDR3 protein. Counted here are about 400,000 distinct CDR3 sequences, roughly 11% occurring once; the ten biggest clones make up roughly 18%. V and J are TRBV24-1 and TRBJ2-3; TRBD2 matches at 9 bases. The TCR sequence derives from a man younger than 35 who received the YFV17D yellow fever vaccine. Here the sequenced sample was PBMCs, taken on the day of the first yellow fever vaccination. CDR3 amino acids: CATSETTSGFGTDTQYF. CDR3 in DNA: TGTGCCACCAGTGAGACCACTAGCGGGTTCGGCACAGATACGCAGTATTTT.